This T cell receptor beta chain was sequenced during a study of blood T cell repertoires in COVID-19. The wider study: Donors in the United States, Italy and Spain gave samples during acute or convalescent COVID-19.

Original data processing: Estimates of nucleated cell counts were drawn from the amplification of reference gene primers. Libraries were prepared by immunoSEQ multiplex PCR; TCRdb keeps only in-frame clonotypes and omits some of them. From that table come the V and J calls and clone size; the DNA was used to work out D and trimming. The sample contains roughly 120,000 clones, about 85% of which appear only once. Germline values: CDR1 LGHNA, CDR2 YSLEER. The CDR3 runs to 15 residues. J was trimmed by 3 bases and V by 4 bases; bases with no gene match: 3. Seattle's cohort entered during active infection and was followed longitudinally.

Sequencing was carried out using peripheral blood. This TCR was recovered from an elderly woman with COVID-19, enrolled during active disease. The V call is TRBV4-3, the J call TRBJ2-7; 13 bases align to TRBD2. This CDR3 reads CASSLGLAGVYEQYF. CDR3 DNA: TGCGCCAGCAGCCTCGGACTAGCGGGAGTCTACGAGCAGTACTTC.